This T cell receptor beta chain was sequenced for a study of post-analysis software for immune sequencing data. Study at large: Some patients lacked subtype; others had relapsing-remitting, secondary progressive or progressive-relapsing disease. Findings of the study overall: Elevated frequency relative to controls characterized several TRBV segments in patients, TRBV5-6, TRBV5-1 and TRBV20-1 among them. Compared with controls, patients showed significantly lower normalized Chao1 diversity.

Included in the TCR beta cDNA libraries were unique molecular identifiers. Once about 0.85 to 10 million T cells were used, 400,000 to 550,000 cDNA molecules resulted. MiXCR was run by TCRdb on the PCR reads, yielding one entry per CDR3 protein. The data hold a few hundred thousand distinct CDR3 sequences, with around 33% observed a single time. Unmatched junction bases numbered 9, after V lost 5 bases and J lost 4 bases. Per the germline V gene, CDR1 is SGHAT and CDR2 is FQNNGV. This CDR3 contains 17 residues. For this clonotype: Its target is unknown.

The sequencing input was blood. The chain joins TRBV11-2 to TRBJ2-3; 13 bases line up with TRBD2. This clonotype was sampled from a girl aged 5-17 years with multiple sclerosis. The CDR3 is CASSPWTSGGPPDTQYF. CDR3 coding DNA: TGTGCCAGCAGCCCGTGGACTAGCGGGGGTCCTCCAGATACGCAGTATTTT.